The clone carrying this T cell receptor (beta chain) was seen only once. Its specificity is unknown. Method: immunoSEQ multiplex PCR; TCRdb's copy keeps in-frame clones and lacks some. The sample shows 150,000 to 250,000 clones, over 55% of them seen only once. The sample belongs to a study of cytotoxic CD8 clonotypes in ibrutinib-treated CLL. Study results and limitations: Baseline clonality, higher than in age-matched healthy donors, tracked circulating CD8+ T-cell counts.

J lost 2 bases, V lost 7 bases, and 10 bases had no gene match. CDR1 is SGHNT, CDR2 YYREEE, per germline (reference sequence). The CDR3 length is 15 residues. The chain recombines TRBV5-4 with TRBJ2-7; 9 bases fit TRBD1. This TCR derives from a human donor with chronic lymphocytic leukemia. The source was PBMCs, collected after 24 months of ibrutinib treatment. In DNA form, the CDR3 reads TGTGCCAGCGCTACAGCCGGGACAGGGCCCTACGAGCAGTACTTC. Protein: CASATAGTGPYEQYF. Combining the CDR3 with reference TRBV5-4 and TRBJ2-7 gives the whole variable domain ETGVTQSPTHLIKTRGQQVTLRCSSQSGHNTVSWYQQALGQGPQFIFQYYREEENGRGNFPPRFSGLQFPNYSSELNVNALELDDSALYLCASATAGTGPYEQYFGPGTRLTVT.